Listed below are T cell receptor beta chains from one sample, sequenced in a study of T-cell memory formation after mild COVID-19. TCRdb recomputed calls from the 5' RACE reads with MiXCR, one row per CDR3 protein. The table lists approximately 350,000 distinct CDR3 sequences, about an eighth of them singletons. Sequencing input: PBMCs or a T cell subset sorted from them (not recorded which). These receptors were taken from a man aged 18 to 35 who had mild COVID-19 (a few samples of this study predate the infection). Cell type and time point are not known. CDR3s include the opening cysteine and the closing phenylalanine or tryptophan. A D gene is named only where the DNA matches it firmly. Size is stated for part of the rows, as once, few or many counts, or as a class when the clone is expanded.

clone size	D gene	V gene	CDR3 length	J gene	CDR3 DNA	CDR3 protein
NA	NA	TRBV24-1	15	TRBJ2-5	TGTGCCACCAGTGATACCGCGTCGGGTACGGAGACCCAGTACTTC	CATSDTASGTETQYF
few	TRBD1	TRBV4-3	15	TRBJ1-5	TGCGCCAGCAGCCTCGGGACAGCCGGGGATCAGCCCCAGCATTTT	CASSLGTAGDQPQHF
many	NA	TRBV7-6	13	TRBJ2-5	TGTGCCAGCAGCATGGGACGGCAAGAGACCCAGTACTTC	CASSMGRQETQYF
few	TRBD1	TRBV5-6	14	TRBJ2-4	TGTGCCAGCAGCCGGGGACAGGGGGTAAACATTCAGTACTTC	CASSRGQGVNIQYF
NA	NA	TRBV7-2	13	TRBJ2-5	TGTGCCAGCAGCACTCCGGAGTGGGAGACCCAGTACTTC	CASSTPEWETQYF
many	NA	TRBV4-1	12	TRBJ2-3	TGCGCCAGCAGCCAAGATAGGAATACGCAGTATTTT	CASSQDRNTQYF
few	TRBD2	TRBV9	15	TRBJ2-2	TGTGCCAGCAGCGTACGAGCGGGGGGCACCGGGGAGCTGTTTTTT	CASSVRAGGTGELFF
few	TRBD1	TRBV6-5	13	TRBJ1-3	TGTGCCAGCGGGACAGGGGAAGGAAACACCATATATTTT	CASGTGEGNTIYF
NA	TRBD1	TRBV7-2	14	TRBJ1-1	TGTGCCAGCAGCCCCGACAGGGAGAACACTGAAGCTTTCTTT	CASSPDRENTEAFF
NA	NA	TRBV9	13	TRBJ2-7	TGTGCCAGCAGTACAGGGTTCTCCTACGAGCAGTACTTC	CASSTGFSYEQYF
NA	TRBD1	TRBV4-1	14	TRBJ1-1	TGCGCCAGCAGCCAAGGGGACAGAACTTCTGAAGCTTTCTTT	CASSQGDRTSEAFF
NA	TRBD1	TRBV2	17	TRBJ1-3	TGTGCCAGCATTAGGTCGACAGGGGGCCTCTCTGGAAACACCATATATTTT	CASIRSTGGLSGNTIYF
NA	NA	TRBV7-8	14	TRBJ1-2	TGTGCCAGCAGCGGGAAACCCGACCGCTATGGCTACACCTTC	CASSGKPDRYGYTF
NA	NA	TRBV6-2/TRBV6-3	11	TRBJ2-1	TGTGCCAGCAGTCCCCGGGCTGAGCAGTTCTTC	CASSPRAEQFF
many	TRBD1	TRBV7-7	14	TRBJ2-2	TGTGCCAGCACCGGACAGGGGAACACCGGGGAGCTGTTTTTT	CASTGQGNTGELFF
once	NA	TRBV20-1	12	TRBJ2-5	TGCAGTGCTAGTGGTGTAGGAGAGACCCAGTACTTC	CSASGVGETQYF
few	TRBD1	TRBV5-6	13	TRBJ2-1	TGTGCCAGCACCCTGGACAGGGTCAATGAGCAGTTCTTC	CASTLDRVNEQFF
few	TRBD2	TRBV9	17	TRBJ2-3	TGTGCCAGCACTCCTCTGGGGGGACTAGGCTTACCCCATACGCAGTATTTT	CASTPLGGLGLPHTQYF
NA	NA	TRBV6-2/TRBV6-3	14	TRBJ2-2	TGTGCCAGCAGACCCCCCCTTGGCGCCGGGGAGCTGTTTTTT	CASRPPLGAGELFF
many	NA	TRBV10-2	14	TRBJ1-5	TGCGCCAGCACGGAGGGGCTCGCGAATCAGCCCCAGCATTTT	CASTEGLANQPQHF
few	NA	TRBV13	13	TRBJ1-1	TGTGCCAGCAGCCCAGCCCCATGGACTGAAGCTTTCTTT	CASSPAPWTEAFF
many	NA	TRBV5-1	14	TRBJ1-1	TGCGCCAGCAGCTGGGACGGAGAGAACACTGAAGCTTTCTTT	CASSWDGENTEAFF
NA	NA	TRBV6-5	14	TRBJ2-1	TGTGCCAGCAGTCGATCCGGGACTTACAATGAGCAGTTCTTC	CASSRSGTYNEQFF
few	NA	TRBV27	15	TRBJ1-6	TGTGCCAGCAGTTACAACCTCAGGGGAAGGGCACCCCTCCACTTT	CASSYNLRGRAPLHF
few	NA	TRBV15	18	TRBJ2-2	TGTGCCACCAGCAGAGATCTCGGACTAACGATCGCGGCCGAGGAGCTGTTTTTT	CATSRDLGLTIAAEELFF
NA	TRBD1	TRBV4-3	17	TRBJ2-1	TGCGCCAGCAGCCACTCCTTCCCGGGACAGGGCGTCAATGAGCAGTTCTTC	CASSHSFPGQGVNEQFF
NA	NA	TRBV5-1	15	TRBJ1-1	TGCGCCAGCATGACCGGCGGGGGGATGAACACTGAAGCTTTCTTT	CASMTGGGMNTEAFF
NA	NA	TRBV12-3/TRBV12-4	13	TRBJ2-7	TGTGCCAGCAGCAAGGGGCACTCCTACGAGCAGTACTTC	CASSKGHSYEQYF
NA	NA	TRBV7-8	16	TRBJ1-1	TGTGCCAGCGGCTTGGGGGCGGTCGATCGGGAGACCGAAGCTTTCTTT	CASGLGAVDRETEAFF
NA	TRBD1	TRBV12-3/TRBV12-4	13	TRBJ2-1	TGTGCCAGCAGTGTCGACAGGGTCAATGAGCAGTTCTTC	CASSVDRVNEQFF
once	NA	TRBV7-2	13	TRBJ2-5	TGTGCCAGCATCCCCCATGAGGGTGGGACCCAGTACTTC	CASIPHEGGTQYF
NA	NA	TRBV12-3/TRBV12-4	13	TRBJ1-2	TGTGCCATCACAAACCAGGCAAACTATGGCTACACCTTC	CAITNQANYGYTF
many	TRBD1	TRBV29-1	12	TRBJ1-5	TGCAGCGTTCGGACAGGGGGTCAGCCCCAGCATTTT	CSVRTGGQPQHF
NA	NA	TRBV12-3/TRBV12-4	14	TRBJ1-5	TGTGCCAGCAGTTTAGAGGGTTCAGGTCAGCCCCAGCATTTT	CASSLEGSGQPQHF
few	NA	TRBV5-1	15	TRBJ2-1	TGCGCCAGCAGCTTAGAGAGTAGCTCCTACAATGAGCAGTTCTTC	CASSLESSSYNEQFF
NA	TRBD2	TRBV6-2/TRBV6-3	15	TRBJ2-5	TGTGCCAGCAGTTACTCGACGGGGGGCCAAGAGACCCAGTACTTC	CASSYSTGGQETQYF
NA	NA	TRBV5-1	14	TRBJ2-3	TGCGCCAGCAGCTTGGAACGGGGAGAGGATACGCAGTATTTT	CASSLERGEDTQYF
NA	NA	TRBV5-1	15	TRBJ1-5	TGCGCCAGCAGCTTGTGGGGGGAGAGCAATCAGCCCCAGCATTTT	CASSLWGESNQPQHF
NA	NA	TRBV6-2/TRBV6-3	11	TRBJ1-2	TGTGCCAGCAGTTATGGGGCTGGCTACACCTTC	CASSYGAGYTF
few	NA	TRBV5-1	16	TRBJ2-1	TGCGCCAGCAGCTTGGTAGTGGGCTCCTATTACAATGAGCAGTTCTTC	CASSLVVGSYYNEQFF
few	TRBD2	TRBV7-2	15	TRBJ2-3	TGTGCCAGCAGCAACCAGCGGGGCCGCACAGATACGCAGTATTTT	CASSNQRGRTDTQYF
few	TRBD1	TRBV5-1	15	TRBJ1-2	TGCGCCAGCAGCGGCGGGACAGCGCAGCGGTATGGCTACACCTTC	CASSGGTAQRYGYTF
NA	TRBD1	TRBV6-4	13	TRBJ1-1	TGTGCCAGCAGGGGACAGGGCGAAACTGAAGCTTTCTTT	CASRGQGETEAFF
few	TRBD1	TRBV7-3	16	TRBJ2-3	TGTGCCAGCAGCTTAAGGGGGACAGGGGGCACAGATACGCAGTATTTT	CASSLRGTGGTDTQYF
few	NA	TRBV15	14	TRBJ2-7	TGTGCCACCAGCAGGGGGAAAGGGGGCTACGAGCAGTACTTC	CATSRGKGGYEQYF
few	NA	TRBV20-1	11	TRBJ2-1	TGCAGTGCTAGTACGGGCATTGAGCAGTTCTTC	CSASTGIEQFF